This TCR beta chain was recorded in a study of T cells after yellow fever vaccination. Regarding the study as a whole: Most primary-vaccination clones reappeared after the booster (96% CD4, 88% CD8). Clonotypes appearing in both CD4 and CD8 compartments existed, and their share was small.

MiXCR, applied by TCRdb to the 5' RACE reads, yields one record per CDR3 protein. The table lists 45,000 to 60,000 distinct CDR3 sequences, around 6.1% of them singletons. This clonotype was seen repeatedly, ten times or more. The CDR3 contains 14 residues. The germline V gene encodes CDR1 SGHRS and CDR2 YFSETQ. V shed 3 bases and J shed 2 bases, with 11 bases lying between them. The sequencing here drew on PBMCs, either bulk or a sorted T-cell subset (CD4+, CD8+, memory, or dextramer-sorted; not recorded which), taken on the day of the yellow fever booster vaccination. This sequence originates from a man younger than 35 who received the YFV17D yellow fever vaccine. The chain combines TRBV5-1 with TRBJ2-5, with TRBD1 as a possible D gene (6 bases). CDR3 sequence: CASSSGRGQETQYF. In DNA, the CDR3 is TGCGCCAGCAGCTCCGGCAGGGGTCAAGAGACCCAGTACTTC. Using reference TRBV5-1 and TRBJ2-5 for the parts outside the CDR3, the full variable domain is KAGVTQTPRYLIKTRGQQVTLSCSPISGHRSVSWYQQTPGQGLQFLFEYFSETQRNKGNFPGRFSGRQFSNSRSEMNVSTLELGDSALYLCASSSGRGQETQYFGPGTRLLVL.